This T cell receptor beta chain was recorded in a study of tumor-infiltrating lymphocytes in primary liver carcinoma. For the study at large: Enrolled patients were male and female, aged 30 to 69 years.

The sample holds many counts of this clonotype. Its antigen is still unknown. Constant-region priming of about 520 ng total RNA yielded TCR beta cDNA. Generation of the TCR beta libraries relied on three nested multiplex PCR rounds using slightly modified ARM-PCR. A C-beta reverse primer and TRBV1-TRBV30 forward primers served in each of the first two PCR rounds, at about 10 cycles apiece. TCRdb called the multiplex PCR reads again in MiXCR, with one record for every CDR3 protein. Altogether 80,000 or so distinct CDR3 sequences are present, 70% to 80% being singletons, with the ten largest covering approximately 15%. Findings and caveats of the study: Overlap between tumor regions exceeded overlap of tumor with adjacent tissue or blood.

This CDR3 region has 15 residues. Between the trimmed V and J ends, which lost 5 bases and 0 bases, there was a span of 11 bases. Unsorted bulk tissue of roughly 18-32 mg yielded co-extracted RNA and DNA. V usage is TRBV6-7 and J usage is TRBJ1-5, with a possible D match to TRBD1 (6 bases). TRBV6-7 is sorted into the ORF group, with uncertain function. Sequences were obtained from liver tumor tissue from sampling region 4. The subset is: tumor region T4, right-lateral pole. This sequence originates from a woman aged 55-75 years with primary liver carcinoma and hepatitis B virus infection. CDR3 region: CASSPRGDSNQPQHF. CDR3 in DNA: TGTGCCAGCAGTCCAAGGGGGGATAGCAATCAGCCCCAGCATTTT.